The T cell receptor beta chain described here comes from a study of blood T cell repertoires in COVID-19. About the study: Some COVID-19 samples were acute and others convalescent; all came from the United States, Italy and Spain.

Trimming removed 2 bases from V and 4 bases from J, with 14 bases in between. Germline V gene data show CDR1 as LNHDA and CDR2 as SQIVND (reference sequence). There are 15 residues in the CDR3. The table came from immunoSEQ multiplex PCR; TCRdb's copy has only in-frame clones and leaves some out. The sample lists about 46,000 clones; 84% were seen once. The V gene is TRBV19, the J gene TRBJ1-1, with TRBD1 as a possible D gene (5 bases). The sample taken for sequencing was peripheral blood. The sequence was obtained from a man aged 55 to 70 with acute or convalescent COVID-19. CDR3 residues: CASSISEGRVTEAFF. The CDR3 DNA reads as TGTGCCAGTAGTATATCGGAGGGGAGGGTCACTGAAGCTTTCTTT.